The 11 T cell receptor beta chains given below trace back to one sample, sequenced in a study of T cells in tumors after PD-1 blockade. This table comes from immunoSEQ multiplex PCR, and its TCRdb copy is limited to in-frame clones, with some not included. The sample consists of more than 6,500 clones, 60% to 80% of them appearing once. The specimen comprised tumor tissue, sampled after anti-PD-1 treatment. Receptors originate from a human donor with basal cell carcinoma.

This clone came up a few times. This rearrangement joins TRBV9 to TRBJ1-4; D is ambiguous. Germline V gene sequence: CDR1 SGDLS, CDR2 YYNGEE. This CDR3 region has 15 residues. The V gene lost 4 bases and the J gene lost 4 bases, with 14 bases spanning the gap. In nucleotides, the CDR3 is TGTGCCAGCAGCATAGGAATTAGCGGTAATGAAAAACTGTTTTTT. This translates into CASSIGISGNEKLFF.

This clone was seen a handful of times. The rearrangement joins TRBV28 to TRBJ1-4; D ambiguous. The CDR3 is 12 amino acids. Between the trimmed V and J ends, which lost 5 bases and 4 bases, there was a span of 5 bases. CDR1 and CDR2 from the germline V gene are MDHEN and SYDVKM. The CDR3 nucleotides read TGTGCCAGCAGTCGGGGTAATGAAAAACTGTTTTTT. Residues: CASSRGNEKLFF.

This clone was recorded only once. This chain uses TRBV27 with TRBJ2-2, with D unclear. This CDR3 has 14 residues. CDR1 is MNHEY and CDR2 is SMNVEV in the germline V gene (reference sequence). V was cut by 0 bases and J by 6 bases, with 8 bases left in between. The CDR3 reads CASSLSLVPGELFF. CDR3 sequence (DNA): TGTGCCAGCAGTTTATCTCTAGTACCCGGGGAGCTGTTTTTT.

A note on this clone: A junction boundary mismatches the germline segment, possibly from a read error. The V call is TRBV9, the J call TRBJ1-1; D is possibly TRBD1 (5 bases). Per the germline V gene, CDR1 is SGDLS and CDR2 is YYNGEE. The CDR3 covers 14 residues. The CDR3 loop is CASSAGWGNPEAFF. DNA for the CDR3: TGTGCCAGCAGCGCCGGATGGGGGAACCCTGAAGCTTTCTTT.

The V and J genes are TRBV9 and TRBJ1-2, with D tentatively TRBD1 (6 bases). V lost 2 bases and J 2 bases, leaving 7 bases between the germline ends. Per germline, CDR1 SGDLS and CDR2 YYNGEE. This CDR3 region has 13 residues. CDR3 DNA: TGTGCCAGCAGCGTGGACAGCAACTATGGCTACACCTTC. Protein: CASSVDSNYGYTF.

The V and J genes are TRBV5-1 and TRBJ2-5, with 9 bases aligning to TRBD1. The CDR3 has 15 amino acids. Germline loops: CDR1 SGHRS, CDR2 YFSETQ. The junction had 7 bases not matched to a gene; V was cut back by 5 bases and J by 2 bases. CDR3 coding DNA: TGCGCCAGCAGGTCCCCGGGACAGGGACAAGAGACCCAGTACTTC. It yields the protein CASRSPGQGQETQYF. The full variable domain, rest sourced from reference TRBV5-1 and TRBJ2-5, is KAGVTQTPRYLIKTRGQQVTLSCSPISGHRSVSWYQQTPGQGLQFLFEYFSETQRNKGNFPGRFSGRQFSNSRSEMNVSTLELGDSALYLCASRSPGQGQETQYFGPGTRLLVL.

This chain joins TRBV5-1 and TRBJ2-1; 8 bases align to TRBD2. Germline CDR1 is SGHRS and CDR2 is YFSETQ. This CDR3 comprises 16 residues. Germline trimming cut 3 bases from V and 5 bases from J; bases unmatched to any gene: 10. The CDR3 coding sequence is TGCGCCAGCAGCTCCCCCCTAGCGGGCCAAAACAATGAGCAGTTCTTC. Protein: CASSSPLAGQNNEQFF.

The chain has TRBV29-1 and TRBJ1-2; D is ambiguous. CDR1 SQVTM and CDR2 ANQGSEA come from the germline V gene. The germline V and J ends were trimmed by 3 bases and 4 bases, with 6 bases remaining between them. The CDR3 consists of 11 residues. CDR3 amino acids: CSVDWGYGYTF. The CDR3, as DNA: TGCAGCGTTGATTGGGGCTATGGCTACACCTTC.

V usage is TRBV5-5 and J usage is TRBJ2-3; D is undetermined. Germline V gene lookup returns CDR1 SGHKS and CDR2 YYEKEE (reference sequence). The V end lost 0 bases, the J end lost 2 bases, and 7 bases lay between the germline ends. The CDR3 spans 14 residues. This chain's CDR3 is CASSLDWNTDTQYF. CDR3 coding DNA: TGTGCCAGCAGCTTGGATTGGAACACAGATACGCAGTATTTT.

This chain joins TRBV2 and TRBJ2-2; D is undetermined. Between the trimmed V and J ends, which lost 4 bases and 5 bases, there was a span of 8 bases. Germline loops: CDR1 SNHLY, CDR2 FYNNEI. The CDR3 is made up of 13 amino acids. DNA of the CDR3: TGTGCCAGCAGTGTTGTGCGGACCGGGGAGCTGTTTTTT. Translated, it gives CASSVVRTGELFF.

The rearrangement uses TRBV6-5 and TRBJ2-7; TRBD2 might be the D (5 bases). This CDR3 comprises 15 residues. The germline CDR1 and CDR2 sequences are MNHEY and SVGAGI. The ends were cut back, 6 bases at V and 0 bases at J, with 15 bases in the middle. The DNA of the CDR3 is TGTGCCAGCAGGGGAGATGTTGGTGGCTCCTACGAGCAGTACTTC. It translates to CASRGDVGGSYEQYF.